Listed below are T cell receptor beta chains from one sample, sequenced in a study of blood T cell repertoires in COVID-19. Repertoires were generated with immunoSEQ multiplex PCR, while TCRdb's copy carries only in-frame clones and drops some. The sample has 250,000 to 350,000 clones; about 80% are singletons. Sequencing was performed on peripheral blood. The receptor set was obtained from a person aged 70 to 79 with COVID-19, enrolled during active disease. Both conserved end residues are part of each CDR3. D genes are given only for firm matches. Not all rows give a size; the values are once, few, many and, for expanded clones, a class.

CDR3 length: 16
clone size: .
V gene: TRBV28
J gene: TRBJ2-4
D gene: .
CDR3 DNA: TGTGCCAGCAGTATTCCCGACGGCGGGTTTCAAAACATTCAGTACTTC
CDR3 protein: CASSIPDGGFQNIQYF

CDR3 length: 14
clone size: .
V gene: TRBV6-1
J gene: TRBJ2-5
D gene: TRBD2
CDR3 DNA: TGTGCCAGCAGTGAATTGCTAGCGGAAGAGACCCAGTACTTC
CDR3 protein: CASSELLAEETQYF

CDR3 length: 14
clone size: .
V gene: TRBV11-3
J gene: TRBJ2-2
D gene: TRBD2
CDR3 DNA: TGTGCCAGCAGCAAGACTAGCGGGGGCGGGGAGCTGTTTTTT
CDR3 protein: CASSKTSGGGELFF

CDR3 length: 13
clone size: .
V gene: TRBV28
J gene: TRBJ2-1
D gene: TRBD1
CDR3 DNA: TGTGCCAGCAAAACAGGGGTAGTCAATGAGCAGTTCTTC
CDR3 protein: CASKTGVVNEQFF

CDR3 length: 15
clone size: .
V gene: TRBV7-3
J gene: TRBJ2-1
D gene: TRBD2
CDR3 DNA: TGTGCCAGCAGCTTACTCGGGGGGGCCTACAATGAGCAGTTCTTC
CDR3 protein: CASSLLGGAYNEQFF

CDR3 length: 19
clone size: once
V gene: TRBV27
J gene: TRBJ2-7
D gene: .
CDR3 DNA: TGTGCCAGCAGTTTAGAAATCCCGCCTACAGGGTACACCTCCTACGAGCAGTACTTC
CDR3 protein: CASSLEIPPTGYTSYEQYF

CDR3 length: 15
clone size: .
V gene: TRBV19
J gene: TRBJ2-5
D gene: .
CDR3 DNA: TGTGCCAGTAGTATCCGGCAGGGGATGCTAGAGACCCAGTACTTC
CDR3 protein: CASSIRQGMLETQYF

CDR3 length: 14
clone size: .
V gene: TRBV19
J gene: TRBJ2-7
D gene: TRBD1
CDR3 DNA: TGTGCCAGTACCCCGGGACAGGTCCGGGGGGAGCAGTACTTC
CDR3 protein: CASTPGQVRGEQYF

CDR3 length: 17
clone size: .
V gene: TRBV6-1
J gene: TRBJ2-5
D gene: TRBD2
CDR3 DNA: TGTGCCAGCAGTGTTGGGCTAGCGGGGGGATCGTGGGAGACCCAGTACTTC
CDR3 protein: CASSVGLAGGSWETQYF

CDR3 length: 14
clone size: .
V gene: TRBV7-9
J gene: TRBJ1-5
D gene: .
CDR3 DNA: TGTGCCAGCAGCCCCCCGGACAGATATCAGCCCCAGCATTTT
CDR3 protein: CASSPPDRYQPQHF

CDR3 length: 18
clone size: .
V gene: TRBV15
J gene: TRBJ1-1
D gene: .
CDR3 DNA: TGTGCCACCAGCAGAGAACATACCAGGGTAAATCGGAACACTGAAGCTTTCTTT
CDR3 protein: CATSREHTRVNRNTEAFF

CDR3 length: 14
clone size: .
V gene: TRBV9
J gene: TRBJ2-1
D gene: TRBD2
CDR3 DNA: TGTGCCAGCGCCCTAGCGGGAGTGGACAATGAGCAGTTCTTC
CDR3 protein: CASALAGVDNEQFF

CDR3 length: 15
clone size: .
V gene: TRBV3-1/TRBV3-2
J gene: TRBJ2-1
D gene: .
CDR3 DNA: TGTGCCAGCAGCCAAGGACTAGACGGGTTCCATGAGCAGTTCTTC
CDR3 protein: CASSQGLDGFHEQFF

CDR3 length: 14
clone size: .
V gene: TRBV6-5
J gene: TRBJ2-5
D gene: TRBD1
CDR3 DNA: TGTGCCAGCAGTCCTAGACAGGGACAAGAGACCCAGTACTTC
CDR3 protein: CASSPRQGQETQYF

CDR3 length: 16
clone size: many
V gene: TRBV28
J gene: TRBJ1-1
D gene: .
CDR3 DNA: TGTGCCAGCAGTCAGGAAACAGGGATTGGAATCACTGAAGCTTTCTTT
CDR3 protein: CASSQETGIGITEAFF

CDR3 length: 15
clone size: .
V gene: TRBV20-1
J gene: TRBJ1-6
D gene: .
CDR3 DNA: TGCAGTGCTAGTCCCGAAGACAGGAACCATTCACCCCTCCACTTT
CDR3 protein: CSASPEDRNHSPLHF

CDR3 length: 17
clone size: .
V gene: TRBV7-3
J gene: TRBJ2-3
D gene: .
CDR3 DNA: TGTGCCAGCAGCTTATTCCCCGCCGGGACACGCACAGATACGCAGTATTTT
CDR3 protein: CASSLFPAGTRTDTQYF

CDR3 length: 16
clone size: .
V gene: TRBV10-3
J gene: TRBJ2-2
D gene: TRBD1
CDR3 DNA: TGTGCCATCAGTGTCAGTCCGACAGGGGACACCGGGGAGCTGTTTTTT
CDR3 protein: CAISVSPTGDTGELFF

CDR3 length: 16
clone size: .
V gene: TRBV18
J gene: TRBJ2-3
D gene: TRBD2
CDR3 DNA: TGTGCCAGCTCACCCTCACCCGGGGGGGCAACAGATACGCAGTATTTT
CDR3 protein: CASSPSPGGATDTQYF

CDR3 length: 13
clone size: few
V gene: TRBV28
J gene: TRBJ2-2
D gene: TRBD2
CDR3 DNA: TGTGCCAGCAGGCCAGCGGGGTTCGGGGAGCTGTTTTTT
CDR3 protein: CASRPAGFGELFF

CDR3 length: 12
clone size: few
V gene: TRBV6-5
J gene: TRBJ1-1
D gene: .
CDR3 DNA: TGTGCCACCCTGAACGTGGCCACTGAAGCTTTCTTT
CDR3 protein: CATLNVATEAFF

CDR3 length: 15
clone size: .
V gene: TRBV19
J gene: TRBJ1-5
D gene: .
CDR3 DNA: TGTGCCAGTAGTATAGTGGGCGGGGGCGAGGGGCCCCAGCATTTT
CDR3 protein: CASSIVGGGEGPQHF

CDR3 length: 16
clone size: few
V gene: TRBV6-2/TRBV6-3
J gene: TRBJ2-7
D gene: TRBD2
CDR3 DNA: TGTGCCAGCAGTCGGCGGGGGGGCCTTTGGTATGGCGAGCAGTACTTC
CDR3 protein: CASSRRGGLWYGEQYF

CDR3 length: 15
clone size: .
V gene: TRBV4-1
J gene: TRBJ2-5
D gene: .
CDR3 DNA: TGCGCCAGCAGCCAAGTGGCGACTAGCCAAGAGACCCAGTACTTC
CDR3 protein: CASSQVATSQETQYF

CDR3 length: 13
clone size: .
V gene: TRBV12-3/TRBV12-4
J gene: TRBJ2-1
D gene: .
CDR3 DNA: TGTGCCAGCAGTTTAGGGACTAACAATGAGCAGTTCTTC
CDR3 protein: CASSLGTNNEQFF

CDR3 length: 16
clone size: .
V gene: TRBV4-1
J gene: TRBJ1-5
D gene: .
CDR3 DNA: TGCGCCAGCAGCCCCACCTGGCAGGAAACAAATCAGCCCCAGCATTTT
CDR3 protein: CASSPTWQETNQPQHF

CDR3 length: 15
clone size: .
V gene: TRBV7-2
J gene: TRBJ2-2
D gene: TRBD2
CDR3 DNA: TGTGCCAGCAGAGGACTAGCGGGCAGAACCGGGGAGCTGTTTTTT
CDR3 protein: CASRGLAGRTGELFF

CDR3 length: 15
clone size: .
V gene: TRBV9
J gene: TRBJ2-5
D gene: .
CDR3 DNA: TGTGCCAGCAGCGTAGGGTTAGGAGCTGGAGAGACCCAGTACTTC
CDR3 protein: CASSVGLGAGETQYF

CDR3 length: 22
clone size: .
V gene: TRBV19
J gene: TRBJ1-4
D gene: TRBD1
CDR3 DNA: TGTGCCAGTAGTATAGATCCCCCACGACAGGGCCGTAGGGGAAAGGCTATTGAAAAACTGTTTTTT
CDR3 protein: CASSIDPPRQGRRGKAIEKLFF

CDR3 length: 16
clone size: few
V gene: TRBV11-1
J gene: TRBJ2-4
D gene: .
CDR3 DNA: TGTGCCAGCAGCTTCGAAGGGCGGGTGGGGGGAAACATTCAGTACTTC
CDR3 protein: CASSFEGRVGGNIQYF

CDR3 length: 14
clone size: .
V gene: TRBV12-5
J gene: TRBJ2-7
D gene: .
CDR3 DNA: TGTGCTAGTGGTTTACAGGGTATACCCTACGAGCAGTACTTC
CDR3 protein: CASGLQGIPYEQYF

CDR3 length: 13
clone size: .
V gene: TRBV28
J gene: TRBJ1-1
D gene: .
CDR3 DNA: TGTGCCAGCAGTTTCGAGACTTCCACTGAAGCTTTCTTT
CDR3 protein: CASSFETSTEAFF

CDR3 length: 14
clone size: .
V gene: TRBV10-3
J gene: TRBJ2-1
D gene: TRBD1
CDR3 DNA: TGTGCCACTCTCCGGGACAGGGGGTCCAATGAGCAGTTCTTC
CDR3 protein: CATLRDRGSNEQFF

CDR3 length: 15
clone size: .
V gene: TRBV7-8
J gene: TRBJ1-3
D gene: .
CDR3 DNA: TGTGCCAGCAGCTTAGTATCAGGGGCTGGAAACACCATATATTTT
CDR3 protein: CASSLVSGAGNTIYF

CDR3 length: 13
clone size: once
V gene: TRBV30
J gene: TRBJ2-7
D gene: .
CDR3 DNA: TGTGCCTGGAGTGTATCAGGCAGCTACGAGCAGTACTTC
CDR3 protein: CAWSVSGSYEQYF

CDR3 length: 15
clone size: few
V gene: TRBV13
J gene: TRBJ2-1
D gene: TRBD2
CDR3 DNA: TGTGCCAGCAGATGGTTAGCGGGACCCGACAATGAGCAGTTCTTC
CDR3 protein: CASRWLAGPDNEQFF

CDR3 length: 14
clone size: .
V gene: TRBV4-1
J gene: TRBJ1-4
D gene: .
CDR3 DNA: TGCGCCAGCAGCCGAGGGAGGGTTCGTGAAAAACTGTTTTTT
CDR3 protein: CASSRGRVREKLFF

CDR3 length: 14
clone size: .
V gene: TRBV6-5
J gene: TRBJ2-1
D gene: TRBD1
CDR3 DNA: TGTGCCAGCTCCCGACAGGGAACCTACAATGAGCAGTTCTTC
CDR3 protein: CASSRQGTYNEQFF

CDR3 length: 13
clone size: .
V gene: TRBV7-2
J gene: TRBJ2-7
D gene: .
CDR3 DNA: TGTGCCAGCAGCTTACCGCCAGTCGACGAGCAGTACTTC
CDR3 protein: CASSLPPVDEQYF

CDR3 length: 15
clone size: .
V gene: TRBV7-8
J gene: TRBJ1-4
D gene: .
CDR3 DNA: TGTGCCAGCAGCGAAAGAGGGGGATTTAGTGAAAAACTGTTTTTT
CDR3 protein: CASSERGGFSEKLFF

CDR3 length: 13
clone size: .
V gene: TRBV18
J gene: TRBJ1-1
D gene: .
CDR3 DNA: TGTGCCAGCTCACTAGGAGTGAACACTGAAGCTTTCTTT
CDR3 protein: CASSLGVNTEAFF

CDR3 length: 17
clone size: .
V gene: TRBV4-3
J gene: TRBJ2-1
D gene: TRBD1
CDR3 DNA: TGCGCCAGCAGCCAAGTTGGCAGAGGACAGGGAGACAATGAGCAGTTCTTC
CDR3 protein: CASSQVGRGQGDNEQFF

CDR3 length: 13
clone size: .
V gene: TRBV7-9
J gene: TRBJ2-7
D gene: .
CDR3 DNA: TGTGCCAGCAGCCTTGGACAGTTCTACGAGCAGTACTTC
CDR3 protein: CASSLGQFYEQYF

CDR3 length: 14
clone size: .
V gene: TRBV5-4
J gene: TRBJ1-5
D gene: .
CDR3 DNA: TGTGCCAGCAGCTCGGGAGGGGTAATGCAGCCCCAGCATTTT
CDR3 protein: CASSSGGVMQPQHF

CDR3 length: 16
clone size: .
V gene: TRBV7-8
J gene: TRBJ2-7
D gene: TRBD2
CDR3 DNA: TGTGCCAGCAGCTTAGCGCTAGCGGGCCCCTCCTACGAGCAGTACTTC
CDR3 protein: CASSLALAGPSYEQYF

CDR3 length: 14
clone size: few
V gene: TRBV3-1/TRBV3-2
J gene: TRBJ2-5
D gene: .
CDR3 DNA: TGTGCCAGCAGCCAAGTGGGGGGAAAAGAGACCCAGTACTTC
CDR3 protein: CASSQVGGKETQYF

CDR3 length: 16
clone size: .
V gene: TRBV2
J gene: TRBJ2-5
D gene: .
CDR3 DNA: TGTGCCAGCAGTGACCAGGTTTCGTCCACACAAGAGACCCAGTACTTC
CDR3 protein: CASSDQVSSTQETQYF

CDR3 length: 14
clone size: .
V gene: TRBV2
J gene: TRBJ1-5
D gene: .
CDR3 DNA: TGTGCCAGCAGTGACGGACAGTACAATCAGCCCCAGCATTTT
CDR3 protein: CASSDGQYNQPQHF

CDR3 length: 15
clone size: .
V gene: TRBV6-5
J gene: TRBJ2-4
D gene: .
CDR3 DNA: TGTGCCAGCACCCCTACGGGGGTGGCGGCAAACATTCAGTACTTC
CDR3 protein: CASTPTGVAANIQYF

CDR3 length: 12
clone size: .
V gene: TRBV29-1
J gene: TRBJ2-1
D gene: .
CDR3 DNA: TGCAGCGTCGAACTGACTAGGTTTGGGCAGTTCTTC
CDR3 protein: CSVELTRFGQFF

CDR3 length: 14
clone size: .
V gene: TRBV27
J gene: TRBJ2-7
D gene: .
CDR3 DNA: TGTGCCAGCAGTCCGACCTTCATCTCGGGGGAGCAGTACTTC
CDR3 protein: CASSPTFISGEQYF

CDR3 length: 12
clone size: .
V gene: TRBV13
J gene: TRBJ2-3
D gene: .
CDR3 DNA: TGTGCCAGCAGCTTTCTAACAGATACGCAGTATTTT
CDR3 protein: CASSFLTDTQYF

CDR3 length: 16
clone size: .
V gene: TRBV2
J gene: TRBJ1-2
D gene: TRBD1
CDR3 DNA: TGTGCCAGCAGTGAAAGCGGGACAGGGCGTTCCTATGGCTACACCTTC
CDR3 protein: CASSESGTGRSYGYTF